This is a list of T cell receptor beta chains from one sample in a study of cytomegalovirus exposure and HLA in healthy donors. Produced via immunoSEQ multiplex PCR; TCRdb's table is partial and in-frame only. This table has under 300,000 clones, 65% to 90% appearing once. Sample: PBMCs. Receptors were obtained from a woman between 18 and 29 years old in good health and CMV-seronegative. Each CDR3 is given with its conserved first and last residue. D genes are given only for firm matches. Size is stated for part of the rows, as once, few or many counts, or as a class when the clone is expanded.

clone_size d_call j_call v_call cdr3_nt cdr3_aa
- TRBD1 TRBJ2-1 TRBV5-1 TGCGCCAGCACCCAACTCGGGACAGGGGACAATGAGCAGTTCTTC CASTQLGTGDNEQFF
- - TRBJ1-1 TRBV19 TGTGCCAGTACCTCAACAGGATTCAACACTGAAGCTTTCTTT CASTSTGFNTEAFF
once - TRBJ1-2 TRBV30 TGTGCCTGGACGAGGGCGTCAGCGAATGGCTACACCTTC CAWTRASANGYTF
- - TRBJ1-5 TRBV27 TGTGCCAGCAGTCATCCCGGGGGTAGCAATCAGCCCCAGCATTTT CASSHPGGSNQPQHF
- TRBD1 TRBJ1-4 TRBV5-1 TGCGCCAGCAGCCCGAACAGGGGTACTAATGAAAAACTGTTTTTT CASSPNRGTNEKLFF
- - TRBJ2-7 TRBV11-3 TGTGCCAGCAGCTTAGGGCCTCGGGTAAGCTCCTACGAGCAGTACTTC CASSLGPRVSSYEQYF
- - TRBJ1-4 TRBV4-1 TGCGCCAGCAGCCAAGATACGGGGGTTTCTGAAAAACTGTTTTTT CASSQDTGVSEKLFF
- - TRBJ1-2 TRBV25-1 TGTGCCAGCCACCCTCGGGGTCTTACACTTCTGGGGGGCTACACCTTC CASHPRGLTLLGGYTF
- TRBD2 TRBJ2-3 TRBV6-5 TGTGCCAGCAGAGCGGGACTCAGCACAGATACGCAGTATTTT CASRAGLSTDTQYF
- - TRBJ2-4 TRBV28 TGTGCCAGCAGTTTCACTATAGCCAAAAACATTCAGTACTTC CASSFTIAKNIQYF
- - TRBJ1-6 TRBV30 TGTGCCTGGAGTGTAGTCTTAAGCCGCCCCTATAATTCACCCCTCTACTTT CAWSVVLSRPYNSPLYF
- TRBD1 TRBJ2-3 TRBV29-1 TGCAGCGTTACGGACAGGGGATATAGCACAGATACGCAGTATTTT CSVTDRGYSTDTQYF
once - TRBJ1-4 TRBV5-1 TGCGCCAGCAGCTGGACTGGTGGAAATGAAAAACTGTTTTTT CASSWTGGNEKLFF
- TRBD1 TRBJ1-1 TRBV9 TGTGCCAGCGGACAGGGGGCTGAGAACACTGAAGCTTTCTTT CASGQGAENTEAFF
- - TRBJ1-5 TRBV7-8 TGTGCCAGCAGCTTAACTCCGACAGGACTCAATCAGCCCCAGCATTTT CASSLTPTGLNQPQHF
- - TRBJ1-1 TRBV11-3 TGTGCCAGCAGCCCAGGGCGGGGGACTGAAGCTTTCTTT CASSPGRGTEAFF
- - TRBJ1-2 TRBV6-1 TGTGCCAGCAGTGAGGCAGGAAGGAACTATGGCTACACCTTC CASSEAGRNYGYTF
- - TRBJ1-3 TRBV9 TGTGCCAGCAGCGTAGGTCTCCAGGACGGGAGAAACACCATATATTTT CASSVGLQDGRNTIYF
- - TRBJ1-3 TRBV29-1 TGCAGCGTTAGGCAGGGGTCAAACTCTGGAAACACCATATATTTT CSVRQGSNSGNTIYF
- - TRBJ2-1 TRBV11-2 TGTGCCAGCAGCTTAGAGAGCGGGCTCTCCTACAATGAGCAGTTCTTC CASSLESGLSYNEQFF
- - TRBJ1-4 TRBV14 TGTGCCAGCAGCCAAATCTGGGGGGGCGCGCGGGAAAAACTGTTTTTT CASSQIWGGAREKLFF
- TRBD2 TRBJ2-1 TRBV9 TGTGCCAGCAGCGTATTCAGCGGGGGCTACAATGAGCAGTTCTTC CASSVFSGGYNEQFF